The following is a T cell receptor beta chain sequence with its context. Its specificity is unknown. The sample comes from a study of a mutant IDH1 vaccine in newly diagnosed glioma. Overall study: A 62.5% male, 37.5% female split and a mean age of around 37 years characterized treated patients.

This table comes from immunoSEQ multiplex PCR, and its TCRdb copy is limited to in-frame clones, with some not included. The sample records some 70,000 clones, roughly 80% being singletons. Regarding the study as a whole: No link was apparently found between pseudoprogression and changes in top peripheral T cell clonotypes.

Specified time point: week 35, safety follow-up. Doses comprised 300 ug of mutant IDH1 20-mer peptide each, plus topical imiquimod. The CDR3 runs 13 residues. Per the germline V gene, CDR1 is LGHNT and CDR2 is FRNRAP. Trimming took 5 bases from V and 2 from J, leaving 9 bases between them. This specimen consisted of PBMCs, obtained from a glioma patient whose treatment included an IDH1 peptide vaccine. This rearrangement joins TRBV12-5 to TRBJ1-2; no definite D call. The TCR sequence derives from a man younger than 30 with glioma. The CDR3, as DNA: TGTGCTAGTGGTAGGAGGGAGAACTATGGCTACACCTTC. Translated, it gives CASGRRENYGYTF.